Below, 3 T cell receptor beta chains from the same sample are listed, as sequenced in a study of T-cell memory formation after mild COVID-19. TCRdb used MiXCR to reprocess the 5' RACE reads, holding one entry per CDR3 protein. The sample records hundreds of thousands of distinct CDR3 sequences, approximately 21% being singletons. Material for sequencing was PBMCs or a T cell subset sorted from them (not recorded which). The receptors shown here come from an adult woman who had mild COVID-19 (a few samples of this study predate the infection). Cell type and time point are not known.

This clonotype was seen only a few times. CDR3 residues: CASRPSGGPGELFF. The DNA for the CDR3 is TGTGCCAGCAGACCCTCGGGAGGGCCCGGGGAGCTGTTTTTT. The chain couples TRBV3-1 to TRBJ2-2; 8 positions agree with TRBD2. CDR3 length equals 14 residues. Germline-derived CDR1 and CDR2 are LGHDT and YNNKEL (reference sequence). Trimming cost V 6 bases and J 6 bases; bases outside gene matches: 6. The full variable domain, its missing parts supplied by reference TRBV3-1 and TRBJ2-2, is DTAVSQTPKYLVTQMGNDKSIKCEQNLGHDTMYWYKQDSKKFLKIMFSYNNKELIINETVPNRFSPKSPDKAHLNLHINSLELGDSAVYFCASRPSGGPGELFFGEGSRLTVL.

The chain carries TRBV24-1 and TRBJ2-1; 9 bases line up with TRBD1. Germline V gene lookup returns CDR1 KGHDR and CDR2 SFDVKD. The ends lost 4 bases at V and 7 bases at J; junction bases unmatched: 7. CDR3 length: 15 amino acids. The DNA of the CDR3 is TGTGCCACCAGTGACGCCGGGACAGGGACGAATGAGCAGTTCTTC. It codes for CATSDAGTGTNEQFF.

This clonotype was detected only a few times. The chain has TRBV9 and TRBJ1-2; D remains ambiguous. Germline V CDR1 and CDR2: SGDLS, YYNGEE. The CDR3 extends over 13 amino acids. The V end lost 3 bases, the J end lost 5 bases, and 11 bases lay between the germline ends. The CDR3 DNA is TGTGCCAGCAGCGCCCGGGCGGAGTATGGCTACACCTTC. It specifies CASSARAEYGYTF.